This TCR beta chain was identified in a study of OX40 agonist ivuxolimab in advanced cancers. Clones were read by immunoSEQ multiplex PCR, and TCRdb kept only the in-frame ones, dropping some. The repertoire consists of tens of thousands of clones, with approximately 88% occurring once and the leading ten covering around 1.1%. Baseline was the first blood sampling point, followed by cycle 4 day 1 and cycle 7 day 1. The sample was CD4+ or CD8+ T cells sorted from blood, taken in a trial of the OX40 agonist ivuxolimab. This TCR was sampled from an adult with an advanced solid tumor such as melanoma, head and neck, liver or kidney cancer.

CDR3 sequence: CASSLYSGGIDEQYF. CDR3 nucleotide sequence: TGTGCCAGCAGCCTATACTCGGGGGGAATCGACGAGCAGTACTTC. The chain combines TRBV11-1 with TRBJ2-7; 7 nucleotides match TRBD2. Per the germline V gene, CDR1 is SGHAT and CDR2 is FQDESV (reference sequence). Unmatched junction bases numbered 12, after V lost 5 bases and J lost 5 bases. There are 15 residues in the CDR3. Using reference TRBV11-1 and TRBJ2-7 for the parts outside the CDR3, the full variable domain is EAEVAQSPRYKITEKSQAVAFWCDPISGHATLYWYRQILGQGPELLVQFQDESVVDDSQLPKDRFSAERLKGVDSTLKIQPAELGDSAMYLCASSLYSGGIDEQYFGPGTRLTVT.